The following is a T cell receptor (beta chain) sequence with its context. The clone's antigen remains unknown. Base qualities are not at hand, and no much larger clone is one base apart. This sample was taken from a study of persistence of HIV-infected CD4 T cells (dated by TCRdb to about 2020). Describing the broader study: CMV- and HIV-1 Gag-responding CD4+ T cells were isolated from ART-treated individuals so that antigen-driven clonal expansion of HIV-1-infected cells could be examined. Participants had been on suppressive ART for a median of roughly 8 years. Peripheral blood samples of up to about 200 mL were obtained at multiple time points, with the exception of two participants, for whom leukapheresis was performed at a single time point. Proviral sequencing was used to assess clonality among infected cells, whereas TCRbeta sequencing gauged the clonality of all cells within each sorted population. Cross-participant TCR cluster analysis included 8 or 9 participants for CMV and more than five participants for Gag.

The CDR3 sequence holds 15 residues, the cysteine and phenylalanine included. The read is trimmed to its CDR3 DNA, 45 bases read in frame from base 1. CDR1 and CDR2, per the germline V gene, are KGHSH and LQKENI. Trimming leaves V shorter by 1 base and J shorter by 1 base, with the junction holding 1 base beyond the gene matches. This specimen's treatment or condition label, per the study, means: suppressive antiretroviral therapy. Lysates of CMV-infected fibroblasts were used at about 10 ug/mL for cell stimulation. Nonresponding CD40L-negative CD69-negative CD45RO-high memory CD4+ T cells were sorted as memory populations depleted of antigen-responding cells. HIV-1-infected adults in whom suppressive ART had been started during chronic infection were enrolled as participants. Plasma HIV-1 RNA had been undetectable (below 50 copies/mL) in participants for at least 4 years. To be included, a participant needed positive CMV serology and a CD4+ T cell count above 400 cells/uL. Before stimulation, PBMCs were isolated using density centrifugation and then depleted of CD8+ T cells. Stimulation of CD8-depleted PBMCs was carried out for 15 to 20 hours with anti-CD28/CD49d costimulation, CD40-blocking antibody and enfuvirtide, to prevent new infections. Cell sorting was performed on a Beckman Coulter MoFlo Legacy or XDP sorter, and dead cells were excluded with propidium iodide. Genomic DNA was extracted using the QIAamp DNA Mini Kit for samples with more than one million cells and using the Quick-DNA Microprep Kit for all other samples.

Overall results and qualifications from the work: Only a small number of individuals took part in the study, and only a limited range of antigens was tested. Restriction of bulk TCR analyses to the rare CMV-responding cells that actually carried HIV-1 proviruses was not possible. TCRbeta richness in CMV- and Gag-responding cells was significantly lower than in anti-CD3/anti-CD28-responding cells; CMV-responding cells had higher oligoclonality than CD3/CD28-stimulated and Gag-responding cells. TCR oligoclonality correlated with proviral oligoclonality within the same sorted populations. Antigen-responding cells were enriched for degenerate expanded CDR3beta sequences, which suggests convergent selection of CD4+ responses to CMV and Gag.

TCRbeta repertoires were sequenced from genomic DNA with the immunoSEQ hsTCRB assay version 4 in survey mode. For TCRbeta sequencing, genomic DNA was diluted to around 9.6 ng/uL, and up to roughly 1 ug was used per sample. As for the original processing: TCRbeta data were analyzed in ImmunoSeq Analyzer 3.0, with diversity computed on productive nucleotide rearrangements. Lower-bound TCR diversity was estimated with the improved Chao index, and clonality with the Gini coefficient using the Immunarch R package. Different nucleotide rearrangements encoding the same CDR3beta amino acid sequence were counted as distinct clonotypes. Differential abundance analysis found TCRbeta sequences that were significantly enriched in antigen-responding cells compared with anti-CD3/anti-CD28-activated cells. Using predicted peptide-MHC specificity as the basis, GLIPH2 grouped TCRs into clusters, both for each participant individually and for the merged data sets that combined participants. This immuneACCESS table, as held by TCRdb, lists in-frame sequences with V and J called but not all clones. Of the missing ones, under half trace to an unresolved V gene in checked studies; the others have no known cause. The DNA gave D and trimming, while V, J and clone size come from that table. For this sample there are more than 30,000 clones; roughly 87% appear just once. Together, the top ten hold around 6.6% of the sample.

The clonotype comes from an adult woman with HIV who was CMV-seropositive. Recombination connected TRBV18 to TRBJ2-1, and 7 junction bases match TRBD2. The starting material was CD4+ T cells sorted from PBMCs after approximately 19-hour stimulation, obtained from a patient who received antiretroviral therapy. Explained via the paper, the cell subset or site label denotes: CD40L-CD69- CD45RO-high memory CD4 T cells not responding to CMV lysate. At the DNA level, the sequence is TGTGCCAGCTCACCACTGGGGGGGTCCTACAATGAGCAGTTCTTC. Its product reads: CASSPLGGSYNEQFF. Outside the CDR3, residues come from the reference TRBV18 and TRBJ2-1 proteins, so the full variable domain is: NAGVMQNPRHLVRRRGQEARLRCSPMKGHSHVYWYRQLPEEGLKFMVYLQKENIIDESGMPKERFSAEFPKEGPSILRIQQVVRGDSAAYFCASSPLGGSYNEQFFGPGTRLTVL.